Presented here are 7 T cell receptor beta chains from one specimen sequenced in a study of blood T cell repertoires in COVID-19. The data were produced by immunoSEQ multiplex PCR, yet TCRdb's version contains in-frame clones alone and is incomplete. This table has around 320,000 clones, approximately 88% appearing once. What was sequenced was peripheral blood. The receptors derive from a woman in her twenties or thirties who had recovered from COVID-19.

The count of this clone is one. V gene TRBV2 combines with J gene TRBJ1-6; 7 nucleotides line up with TRBD1. The CDR3 sequence is 15 residues long. CDR1 is SNHLY, CDR2 FYNNEI, per germline. With V trimmed by 5 bases and J by 4 bases, 5 bases remained unmatched. In DNA, the CDR3 is TGTGCCAGCAGTAAACCGGGACAGTATAATTCACCCCTCCACTTT. Protein sequence: CASSKPGQYNSPLHF.

This clone was recorded only once. The chain joins TRBV4-2 to TRBJ2-7, with TRBD1 identical over 8 bases. The CDR3 is 12 amino acids. Germline loops: CDR1 LGHNA, CDR2 YNFKEQ. V lost 4 bases, J lost 6 bases, and 2 bases stayed unmatched. As DNA, the CDR3 is TGTGCCAGCAGCCGTACAGGGGGCGAGCAGTACTTC. It codes for CASSRTGGEQYF.

The CDR3 DNA follows: TGTGCCAGCGCCCCAACCCCAGGGGACACTGAAGCTTTCTTT. This translates into CASAPTPGDTEAFF. The chain recombines TRBV28 with TRBJ1-1; D is possibly TRBD1 (6 bases). This CDR3 spans 14 amino acids. Germline CDR1 is MDHEN and CDR2 is SYDVKM. V lost 8 bases and J lost 3, with 16 bases in between.

CDR3 in amino acids: CASKGLDTQYF. DNA for the CDR3: TGTGCCAGCAAGGGGTTAGATACGCAGTATTTT. J is TRBJ2-3 and V is TRBV12-3 or TRBV12-4, with D possibly TRBD1 on 5 matching bases. The V and J ends lost 7 bases and 5 bases respectively, with 7 bases between them. This CDR3 spans 11 amino acids.

This rearrangement joins TRBV2 to TRBJ2-4; D gene unclear. There are 14 residues in the CDR3. Looked up from germline, CDR1 is SNHLY and CDR2 is FYNNEI. Trimming removed 4 bases from V and 5 bases from J, with 12 bases in between. CDR3 sequence: CASSVVRSENIQYF. DNA of the CDR3: TGTGCCAGCAGTGTGGTACGGAGCGAAAACATTCAGTACTTC.

The chain recombines TRBV10-3 with TRBJ2-7; TRBD2 matches 11 bases. CDR3 length equals 15 residues. Germline V gene lookup returns CDR1 ENHRY and CDR2 SYGVKD. V lost 6 bases and J lost 0; bases outside the gene matches: 4. The CDR3 DNA reads TGTGCCATCAGGATAGCGGGGGGGAGCTCCTACGAGCAGTACTTC. Translated: CAIRIAGGSSYEQYF.

The J gene is TRBJ2-7, the V gene TRBV12-3 or TRBV12-4; a possible D gene is TRBD2 (5 bases). The CDR3 runs 12 residues. V lost 3 bases to trimming and J lost 5 bases, with 8 bases between them. The CDR3 spells CASSFLGDEQYF. For the CDR3, the DNA is TGTGCCAGCAGTTTTCTGGGAGACGAGCAGTACTTC.